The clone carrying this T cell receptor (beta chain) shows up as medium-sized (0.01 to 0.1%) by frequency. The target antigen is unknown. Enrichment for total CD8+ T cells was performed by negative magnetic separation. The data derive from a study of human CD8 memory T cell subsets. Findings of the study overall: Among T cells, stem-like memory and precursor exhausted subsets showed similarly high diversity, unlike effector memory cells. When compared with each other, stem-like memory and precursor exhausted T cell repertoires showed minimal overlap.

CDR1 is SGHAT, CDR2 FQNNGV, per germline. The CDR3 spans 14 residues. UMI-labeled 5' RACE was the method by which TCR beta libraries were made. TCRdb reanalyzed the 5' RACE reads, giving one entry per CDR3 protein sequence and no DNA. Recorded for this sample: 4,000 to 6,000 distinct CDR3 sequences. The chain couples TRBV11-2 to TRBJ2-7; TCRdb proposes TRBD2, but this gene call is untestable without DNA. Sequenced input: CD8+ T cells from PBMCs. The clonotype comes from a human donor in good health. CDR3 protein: CASSLEGTFGEQYF. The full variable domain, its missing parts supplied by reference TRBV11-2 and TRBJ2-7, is EAGVAQSPRYKIIEKRQSVAFWCNPISGHATLYWYQQILGQGPKLLIQFQNNGVVDDSQLPKDRFSAERLKGVDSTLKIQPAKLEDSAVYLCASSLEGTFGEQYFGPGTRLTVT.